This passage covers 22 T cell receptor beta chains from one sample sequenced in a study of blood T cell repertoires in COVID-19. Profiling relied on immunoSEQ multiplex PCR, and the TCRdb table lists in-frame clones only, not all of them. The table shows 250,000 to 300,000 clones, with approximately 86% occurring only once. What was sequenced was peripheral blood. All receptors come from a young woman with acute or convalescent COVID-19.

The genes are TRBV9 and TRBJ1-2; D perhaps matches TRBD1 (5 bases). The V gene's germline CDR1 is SGDLS and CDR2 YYNGEE. V lost 6 bases, J lost 4 bases, and 16 bases lay in between. The CDR3 has 14 amino acids. CDR3 bases: TGTGCCAGCACATCAGGGTACGGGGGCTATGGCTACACCTTC. Residues: CASTSGYGGYGYTF.

This clone was seen only a few times. The genes are TRBV4-3 and TRBJ2-1; D perhaps matches TRBD2 (5 bases). Germline-derived CDR1 and CDR2 are LGHNA and YSLEER. Between the trimmed V and J ends, which lost 0 bases and 7 bases, there was a span of 16 bases. The CDR3 is 16 amino acids. Written as DNA, the CDR3 is TGCGCCAGCAGCCAAGATTTAGGGAGACGGACGAATGAGCAGTTCTTC. Protein sequence: CASSQDLGRRTNEQFF.

The rearrangement joins TRBV7-8 to TRBJ2-7; tentative D call: TRBD2 (6 bases). CDR3 length: 17 amino acids. The V end lost 1 base, the J end lost 2 bases, and 18 bases lay between the germline ends. Germline CDR1 reads SGHVS; CDR2 reads FQNEAQ. The CDR3 DNA reads TGTGCCAGCAGCTTAGGGGTATTGGACTACAGAGCCTACGAGCAGTACTTC. It translates to CASSLGVLDYRAYEQYF.

The chain links TRBV28 to TRBJ1-4; 8 bases are a match to TRBD1. This CDR3 comprises 15 residues. V shed 5 bases, J shed 8 bases, and the junction held 10 bases outside the gene matches. Germline V lookup: CDR1 MDHEN, CDR2 SYDVKM. The CDR3 bases are TGTGCCAGCAGTCAGGGTGGACAGGGTGGCGAAAAACTGTTTTTT. It encodes CASSQGGQGGEKLFF.

The CDR3 nucleotides are TGTGCCATCAGTGAGGCCGGGACTAGCGGGAGGGCCTTGGGAGAGACCCAGTACTTC. Its protein is CAISEAGTSGRALGETQYF. This sequence joins TRBV10-3 and TRBJ2-5, with 16 bases that match TRBD2. Losses at the gene ends were 2 bases for V and 4 bases for J; bases not matched to a gene: 10. This CDR3 has 19 residues. Germline V gene data show CDR1 as ENHRY and CDR2 as SYGVKD.

This rearrangement joins TRBV27 to TRBJ1-4; possibly TRBD1 for D (6 bases). Germline V CDR1 and CDR2: MNHEY, SMNVEV (reference sequence). This CDR3 contains 14 residues. V lost 3 bases and J lost 8, with 13 bases in between. The DNA for the CDR3 is TGTGCCAGCAGTTTGGGCAGGGGAGGGGAAAAACTGTTTTTT. Translating gives CASSLGRGGEKLFF.

This clone was detected only a few times. The gene calls are TRBV11-3 and TRBJ1-1; 8 bases fit TRBD1. The germline V gene encodes CDR1 SGHNT and CDR2 YENEEA. The CDR3 is made up of 15 amino acids. Unmatched junction bases numbered 3, after V lost 1 base and J lost 2 bases. Written as DNA, the CDR3 is TGTGCCAGCAGCTTAGCGACAGGGGCCAACACTGAAGCTTTCTTT. Amino acids: CASSLATGANTEAFF.

The table lists this clone with a few counts. The rearrangement uses TRBV9 and TRBJ1-6; D unresolved. The CDR3 consists of 15 residues. Germline V gives CDR1 SGDLS, CDR2 YYNGEE. Trimming pared 3 bases from V and 0 bases from J, leaving 7 bases between. CDR3 nucleotides: TGTGCCAGCAGCGGGAGAAGCTCCTATAATTCACCCCTCCACTTT. It encodes CASSGRSSYNSPLHF.

V gene TRBV6-5 combines with J gene TRBJ1-2, with D possibly being TRBD1 (5 bases). Germline V lookup: CDR1 MNHEY, CDR2 SVGAGI. The CDR3 is made up of 14 amino acids. Trimming removed 0 bases at V and 8 bases at J, with 13 bases between. CDR3 residues: CASSYSFRARGYTF. CDR3 DNA sequence: TGTGCCAGCAGTTACTCGTTCAGGGCTAGAGGCTACACCTTC.

A few counts support this clone. The chain has TRBV6-1 and TRBJ1-1; 7 bases align to TRBD1. V dropped 1 base and J dropped 5; count of bases not matched to a gene: 7. Germline values: CDR1 MNHNS, CDR2 SASEGT. The CDR3 has 15 residues. The CDR3 reads CASSEVEGAQTEAFF. The CDR3, as DNA: TGTGCCAGCAGTGAAGTTGAGGGGGCGCAAACTGAAGCTTTCTTT.

The table lists this clone with a few counts. This rearrangement joins TRBV27 to TRBJ2-2; 7 bases match TRBD2. The germline V gene has CDR1 MNHEY and CDR2 SMNVEV (reference sequence). Unmatched junction bases numbered 3, after V lost 6 bases and J lost 5 bases. The CDR3 has 13 residues. The CDR3 sequence is CASRWEGTGELFF. The CDR3, as DNA: TGTGCCAGCAGGTGGGAGGGGACCGGGGAGCTGTTTTTT.

This clone has just a few counts. The rearrangement joins TRBV27 to TRBJ2-7; perhaps TRBD1 as D (5 bases). From germline, CDR1 is MNHEY and CDR2 SMNVEV (reference sequence). Trimming removed 6 bases at V and 0 bases at J, with 15 bases between. The CDR3 covers 15 residues. CDR3 in amino acids: CASRQASGPSYEQYF. CDR3 nucleotide sequence: TGTGCCAGCAGGCAAGCATCAGGGCCCTCCTACGAGCAGTACTTC.

The genes are TRBV11-2 and TRBJ1-2; 9 nucleotides agree with TRBD1. V shed 4 bases and J 8 bases; nucleotides not matched to a gene: 11. Germline V lookup: CDR1 SGHAT, CDR2 FQNNGV. CDR3 length equals 15 residues. CDR3 loop: CASSSLLGQGSGYTF. The CDR3 coding sequence is TGTGCCAGCAGCTCCCTGCTGGGACAGGGTTCGGGCTACACCTTC.

A single count supports this clone. The V call is TRBV19, the J call TRBJ1-5, with D perhaps matching TRBD1 (5 bases). The CDR3 is 14 residues long. In germline, CDR1 is LNHDA, CDR2 SQIVND (reference sequence). Trimming took 5 bases from V and 9 from J, leaving 17 bases between them. CDR3 nucleotides: TGTGCCAGTAGTGCACAGACAGATCTCAGGCCCCAGCATTTT. It is translated as CASSAQTDLRPQHF. Full variable domain (outside the CDR3, taken from reference TRBV19 and TRBJ1-5): DGGITQSPKYLFRKEGQNVTLSCEQNLNHDAMYWYRQDPGQGLRLIYYSQIVNDFQKGDIAEGYSVSREKKESFPLTVTSAQKNPTAFYLCASSAQTDLRPQHFGDGTRLSIL.

The rearrangement uses TRBV18 and TRBJ2-7; the D gene is possibly TRBD1 (6 bases). Germline V gene lookup returns CDR1 KGHSH and CDR2 LQKENI. The V and J ends lost 4 bases and 0 bases respectively, with 10 bases between them. The CDR3 extends over 14 amino acids. The DNA of the CDR3 is TGTGCCAGCTCACTCGACAGGAGCTCCTACGAGCAGTACTTC. Protein product: CASSLDRSSYEQYF.

The chain carries TRBV28 and TRBJ1-3; D is unclear. The CDR3 runs 13 residues. Deletions cut 8 bases from V and 4 bases from J, with 12 bases between. Germline CDR1 is MDHEN and CDR2 is SYDVKM. CDR3 protein: CASHTATGNTIYF. CDR3 nucleotides: TGTGCCAGCCACACAGCCACGGGAAACACCATATATTTT.

A few counts support this clone. The V call is TRBV4-2, the J call TRBJ2-1; 9 nucleotides agree with TRBD2. CDR1 LGHNA and CDR2 YNFKEQ come from the germline V gene. The CDR3 length is 18 residues. J lost 0 bases, V lost 2 bases, and 8 bases had no gene match. In DNA form, the CDR3 reads TGTGCCAGCAGCCAAACGACTAGCGGAGGACGCTCCTACAATGAGCAGTTCTTC. Translating gives CASSQTTSGGRSYNEQFF.

Only a few counts were recorded for this clone. The CDR3 nucleotides read TGTGCCAGCAGCTTACGGAGACTAGCGGGGGGAAATGAGCAGTTCTTC. This codes for CASSLRRLAGGNEQFF. V and J are TRBV7-2 and TRBJ2-1; TRBD2 agrees at 13 bases. CDR1 and CDR2 from the germline V gene are SGHTA and FQGNSA. V shed 2 bases and J 7 bases; nucleotides not matched to a gene: 5. The CDR3 has 16 amino acids.

The chain combines TRBV6-5 with TRBJ1-1; D ambiguous. There are 13 residues in the CDR3. V lost 5 bases to trimming and J lost 4 bases, with 11 bases between them. Germline CDR1 reads MNHEY; CDR2 reads SVGAGI. The CDR3 loop is CASSLIRGTEAFF. In DNA form, the CDR3 reads TGTGCCAGCAGTCTAATACGGGGCACTGAAGCTTTCTTT.

The chain combines TRBV15 with TRBJ2-7; 8 bases line up with TRBD1. The CDR3 length is 13 residues. Germline V gene data show CDR1 as LNHNV and CDR2 as YYDKDF (reference sequence). V dropped 9 bases and J dropped 6; count of bases not matched to a gene: 10. The CDR3 spells CATHPQGAGEQYF. As DNA, the CDR3 is TGTGCCACACACCCTCAGGGGGCTGGCGAGCAGTACTTC.

Comment on this clone: A single base separates this from a much larger clone, so it may be a read error. The chain recombines TRBV28 with TRBJ1-1; D gene ambiguous. V lost 0 bases and J lost 1, with 6 bases in between. The V gene's germline CDR1 is MDHEN and CDR2 SYDVKM. The CDR3 runs 14 residues. The CDR3 sequence: CASSLWAENTEAFF. CDR3 coding DNA: TGTGCCAGCAGTTTATGGGCAGAGAACACTGAAGCTTTCTTT.

The chain couples TRBV7-9 to TRBJ1-2, with a possible D match to TRBD1 (6 bases). V lost 3 bases, J lost 4 bases, and 15 bases lay in between. The CDR3 extends over 15 amino acids. CDR1 and CDR2 from the germline V gene are SEHNR and FQNEAQ (reference sequence). The CDR3 here is CASSFPNREVYGYTF. DNA of the CDR3: TGTGCCAGCAGCTTTCCAAACAGGGAAGTCTATGGCTACACCTTC. Variable domain in full (rest from reference TRBV7-9 and TRBJ1-2): DTGVSQNPRHKITKRGQNVTFRCDPISEHNRLYWYRQTLGQGPEFLTYFQNEAQLEKSRLLSDRFSAERPKGSFSTLEIQRTEQGDSAMYLCASSFPNREVYGYTFGSGTRLTVV.